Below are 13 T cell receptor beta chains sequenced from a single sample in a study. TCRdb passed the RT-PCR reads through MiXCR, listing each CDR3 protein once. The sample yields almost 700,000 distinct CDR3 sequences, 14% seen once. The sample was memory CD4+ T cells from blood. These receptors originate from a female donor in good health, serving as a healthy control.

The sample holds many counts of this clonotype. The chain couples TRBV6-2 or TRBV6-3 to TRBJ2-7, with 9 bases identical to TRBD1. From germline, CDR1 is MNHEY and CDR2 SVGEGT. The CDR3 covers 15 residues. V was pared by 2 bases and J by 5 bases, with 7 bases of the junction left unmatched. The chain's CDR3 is CASSYGGTGIDEQYF. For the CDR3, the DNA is TGTGCCAGCAGTTACGGTGGGACAGGGATTGACGAGCAGTACTTC.

This CDR3 is CSASTGTSLYEQYF. CDR3 nucleotide sequence: TGCAGTGCTAGCACCGGGACTAGTTTATACGAGCAGTACTTC. The chain couples TRBV20-1 to TRBJ2-7, with 8 positions matching TRBD2. After removal of 3 bases from V and 4 bases from J, the junction contained 8 bases not matched to a gene. The CDR3 is 14 amino acids. Germline V gene sequence: CDR1 DFQATT, CDR2 SNEGSKA (reference sequence).

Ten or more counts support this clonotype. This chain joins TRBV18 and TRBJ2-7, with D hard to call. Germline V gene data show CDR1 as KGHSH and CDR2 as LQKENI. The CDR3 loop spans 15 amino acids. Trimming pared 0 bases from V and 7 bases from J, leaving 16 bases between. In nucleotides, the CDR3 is TGTGCCAGCTCACCACCTAGTGGGAAAGGACGGGAGCAGTACTTC. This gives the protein CASSPPSGKGREQYF.

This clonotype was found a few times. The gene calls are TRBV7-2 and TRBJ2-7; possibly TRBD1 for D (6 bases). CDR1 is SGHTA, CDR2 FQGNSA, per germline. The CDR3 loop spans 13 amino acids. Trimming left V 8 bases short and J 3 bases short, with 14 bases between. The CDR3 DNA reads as TGTGCCAGCCAACAGGGAAGAAGCTACGAGCAGTACTTC. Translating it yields CASQQGRSYEQYF.

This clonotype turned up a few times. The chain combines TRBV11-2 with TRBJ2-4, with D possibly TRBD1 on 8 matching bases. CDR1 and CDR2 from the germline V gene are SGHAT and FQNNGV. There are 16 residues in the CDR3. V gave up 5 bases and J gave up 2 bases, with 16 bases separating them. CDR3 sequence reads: CASSPGQGGPKNIQYF. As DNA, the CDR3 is TGTGCCAGCAGCCCTGGACAGGGAGGGCCCAAAAACATTCAGTACTTC. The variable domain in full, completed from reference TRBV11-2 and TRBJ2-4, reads EAGVAQSPRYKIIEKRQSVAFWCNPISGHATLYWYQQILGQGPKLLIQFQNNGVVDDSQLPKDRFSAERLKGVDSTLKIQPAKLEDSAVYLCASSPGQGGPKNIQYFGAGTRLSVL.

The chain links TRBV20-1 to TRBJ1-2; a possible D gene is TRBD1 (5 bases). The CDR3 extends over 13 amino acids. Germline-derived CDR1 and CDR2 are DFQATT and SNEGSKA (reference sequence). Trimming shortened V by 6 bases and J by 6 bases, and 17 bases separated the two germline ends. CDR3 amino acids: CSAEWGVANGYTF. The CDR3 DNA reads TGCAGTGCCGAGTGGGGCGTAGCTAATGGCTACACCTTC.

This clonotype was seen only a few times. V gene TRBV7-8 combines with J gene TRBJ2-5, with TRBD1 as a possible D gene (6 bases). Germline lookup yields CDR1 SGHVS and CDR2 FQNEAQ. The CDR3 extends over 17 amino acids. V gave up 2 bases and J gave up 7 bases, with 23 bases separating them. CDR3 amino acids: CASSLQEQGHRGWTQYF. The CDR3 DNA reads TGTGCCAGCAGCTTACAAGAACAGGGCCATCGTGGGTGGACCCAGTACTTC.

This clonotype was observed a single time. CDR3 nucleotides: TGCGCCAGCAGCTTGGATTTTCGGAACCAAGAGACCCAGTACTTC. It encodes CASSLDFRNQETQYF. The chain is built from TRBV5-1 and TRBJ2-5; no firm D call. The CDR3 contains 15 residues. The germline V gene has CDR1 SGHRS and CDR2 YFSETQ. V lost 0 bases and J 0 bases, leaving 9 bases between the germline ends. Combining the CDR3 with reference TRBV5-1 and TRBJ2-5 gives the whole variable domain KAGVTQTPRYLIKTRGQQVTLSCSPISGHRSVSWYQQTPGQGLQFLFEYFSETQRNKGNFPGRFSGRQFSNSRSEMNVSTLELGDSALYLCASSLDFRNQETQYFGPGTRLLVL.

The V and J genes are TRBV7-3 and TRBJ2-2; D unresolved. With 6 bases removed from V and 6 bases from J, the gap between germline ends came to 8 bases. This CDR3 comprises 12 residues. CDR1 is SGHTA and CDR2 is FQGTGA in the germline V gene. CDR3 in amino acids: CASSPQAGELFF. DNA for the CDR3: TGTGCCAGCAGTCCCCAGGCCGGGGAGCTGTTTTTT.

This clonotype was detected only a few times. The chain's CDR3 is CASTSGDANEKLFF. Written as DNA, the CDR3 is TGTGCCAGCACCTCAGGGGATGCTAATGAAAAACTGTTTTTT. V usage is TRBV28 and J usage is TRBJ1-4, with TRBD1 as a possible D gene (6 bases). CDR3 length: 14 amino acids. Per the germline V gene, CDR1 is MDHEN and CDR2 is SYDVKM. The V and J ends lost 7 bases and 3 bases respectively, with 12 bases between them.

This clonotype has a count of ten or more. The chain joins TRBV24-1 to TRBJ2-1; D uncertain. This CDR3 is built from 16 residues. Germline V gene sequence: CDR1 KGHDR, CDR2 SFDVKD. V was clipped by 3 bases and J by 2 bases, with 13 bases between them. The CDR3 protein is CATSDGTPSAYNEQFF. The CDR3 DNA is TGTGCCACCAGTGATGGAACACCGTCCGCCTACAATGAGCAGTTCTTC.

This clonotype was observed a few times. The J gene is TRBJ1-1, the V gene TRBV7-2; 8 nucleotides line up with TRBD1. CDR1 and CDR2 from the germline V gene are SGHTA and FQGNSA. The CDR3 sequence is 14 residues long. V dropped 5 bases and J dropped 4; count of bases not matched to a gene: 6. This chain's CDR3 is CASSPRTGSTEAFF. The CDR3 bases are TGTGCCAGCAGCCCCAGGACAGGGAGCACTGAAGCTTTCTTT.

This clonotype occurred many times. Written as DNA, the CDR3 is TGTGCCAGCAGGGCAACAGGGCGCTATGGCTACACCTTC. It specifies CASRATGRYGYTF. This rearrangement joins TRBV12-3 or TRBV12-4 to TRBJ1-2; perhaps TRBD1 as D (6 bases). V gave up 6 bases and J gave up 4 bases, with 12 bases separating them. The CDR3 spans 13 residues.